The table lists the clone carrying this T cell receptor (beta chain) with a count of one. What it binds is not known. This specimen comes from a study of CD8 T cells in ankylosing spondylitis. The V gene lost 7 bases and the J gene lost 3 bases, with 15 bases spanning the gap. This CDR3 contains 15 residues. Per the germline V gene, CDR1 is MNHEY and CDR2 is SVGEGT. General study findings and limits: There was a TCR beta motif, made of several highly homologous variants, that appeared characteristic of ankylosing spondylitis blood.

TCRdb re-called the 5' RACE reads with MiXCR, one entry per CDR3 protein. The sample carries 670,000 or so distinct CDR3 sequences, 19% recorded once. The sequenced sample consisted of blood, either unsorted or a sorted T cell fraction (not recorded which). The gene calls are TRBV6-2 or TRBV6-3 and TRBJ1-4; no definite D call. The source is a male donor with ankylosing spondylitis. CDR3 residues: CASTGRDGPNEKLFF. In DNA form, the CDR3 reads TGTGCCAGCACCGGAAGAGACGGACCTAATGAAAAACTGTTTTTT.